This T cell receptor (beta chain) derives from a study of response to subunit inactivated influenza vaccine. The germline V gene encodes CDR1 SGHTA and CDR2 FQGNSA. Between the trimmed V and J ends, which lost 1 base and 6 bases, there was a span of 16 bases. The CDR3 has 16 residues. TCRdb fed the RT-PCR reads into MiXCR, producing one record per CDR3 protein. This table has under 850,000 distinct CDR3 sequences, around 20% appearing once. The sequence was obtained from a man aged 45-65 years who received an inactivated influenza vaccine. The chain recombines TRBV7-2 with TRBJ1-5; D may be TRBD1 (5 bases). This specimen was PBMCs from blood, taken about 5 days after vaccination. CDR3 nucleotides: TGTGCCAGCAGCTTAGTGGGACCGGTAAGGGGTCAGCCCCAGCATTTT. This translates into CASSLVGPVRGQPQHF.